The 3 T cell receptor beta chains below come from one sample, sequenced in a study of shared clonotypes between healthy human individuals. The protocol was immunoSEQ multiplex PCR, while the TCRdb copy is restricted to in-frame clones and leaves out a portion. Of fewer than 850,000 clones in the sample, 90% are singletons; the top ten hold more than 30%. The sequenced sample was memory CD8+ T cells from PBMCs. Subset specified: CD45RO+ cells pooled with CCR7-negative TemRA cells. These TCRs come from a young man in good health. Some clones in this sample may be carry-over from other donors' samples.

The chain employs TRBV28 and TRBJ1-1; D not certain. CDR3 size: 13 residues. Germline V gene lookup returns CDR1 MDHEN and CDR2 SYDVKM. Between the trimmed V and J ends, which lost 6 bases and 2 bases, there was a span of 10 bases. CDR3 sequence: CASSLQPNTEAFF. CDR3 DNA: TGTGCCAGCAGCCTCCAACCTAACACTGAAGCTTTCTTT. Based on the CDR3 plus reference TRBV28 and TRBJ1-1, the full variable domain is DVKVTQSSRYLVKRTGEKVFLECVQDMDHENMFWYRQDPGLGLRLIYFSYDVKMKEKGDIPEGYSVSREKKERFSLILESASTNQTSMYLCASSLQPNTEAFFGQGTRLTVV.

This CDR3 is CASSLRDGGRTEAFF. The CDR3 bases are TGTGCCAGCAGTTTAAGGGACGGGGGTCGCACTGAAGCTTTCTTT. The chain uses TRBV27 and TRBJ1-1, with D perhaps TRBD1 (5 bases). The CDR3 extends over 15 amino acids. V was clipped by 2 bases and J by 4 bases, with 14 bases between them. Germline V gene lookup returns CDR1 MNHEY and CDR2 SMNVEV (reference sequence).

The genes are TRBV28 and TRBJ2-5, with TRBD1 identical over 7 bases. Trimming cost V 6 bases and J 1 base; bases outside gene matches: 14. Germline V CDR1 and CDR2: MDHEN, SYDVKM. The CDR3 runs 17 residues. The CDR3 DNA is TGTGCCAGCAGACTCACAGGGGTTCGGGGACCCCAAGAGACCCAGTACTTC. It encodes CASRLTGVRGPQETQYF.